A selection of T cell receptor beta chains follows, all from one sample in a study of identical twins. TCRdb itself ran the 5' RACE reads through MiXCR, one entry per CDR3 protein. The repertoire has some 500,000 distinct CDR3 sequences, roughly 21% of them found once; the top ten carry approximately 0.95%. These data also formed part of another study, on T cells expressing NK-cell markers.

The specimen was CD4+ T cells sorted from blood. The receptors originated from a woman between 18 and 30 years old in good health. Both conserved end residues are part of each CDR3. Each record gives: D gene, J gene, clone size, V gene, CDR3 DNA, CDR3 protein. The D gene is left open where the match is weak. Size is omitted from some rows. Given values are once, few, many or a class for expanded clones.

D: TRBD1; J: TRBJ2-3; size: NA; V: TRBV30; DNA: TGTGCCTGGAGCATGGGACAGATGACAGATACGCAGTATTTT; CDR3: CAWSMGQMTDTQYF
D: TRBD2; J: TRBJ2-1; size: many; V: TRBV12-3/TRBV12-4; DNA: TGTGCCAGCAGTTTCTGGGGGGGGACCTCCTACAATGAGCAGTTCTTC; CDR3: CASSFWGGTSYNEQFF
D: NA; J: TRBJ1-1; size: few; V: TRBV5-1; DNA: TGCGCCAGCAGCTTTCAGGGGCGGGCTTTCTTT; CDR3: CASSFQGRAFF
D: NA; J: TRBJ2-2; size: NA; V: TRBV30; DNA: TGTGCCTGGAGTCCCTTGGACAGCAAGAACACCGGGGAGCTGTTTTTT; CDR3: CAWSPLDSKNTGELFF
D: NA; J: TRBJ2-3; size: NA; V: TRBV18; DNA: TGTGCCAGCTCACCGCGAGTTGAGGCAGATACGCAGTATTTT; CDR3: CASSPRVEADTQYF
D: NA; J: TRBJ2-3; size: few; V: TRBV12-3/TRBV12-4; DNA: TGTGCCAGCAGTTTACTGACTCCCACAGATACGCAGTATTTT; CDR3: CASSLLTPTDTQYF
D: TRBD2; J: TRBJ2-5; size: NA; V: TRBV6-1; DNA: TGTGCCAGCAGTGACAGGACTAGCGGACAAGAGACCCAGTACTTC; CDR3: CASSDRTSGQETQYF
D: NA; J: TRBJ2-3; size: NA; V: TRBV11-3; DNA: TGTGCCAGCAGCCCAGCTGGGGTGGGCGCAGATACGCAGTATTTT; CDR3: CASSPAGVGADTQYF
D: TRBD1; J: TRBJ1-3; size: NA; V: TRBV5-1; DNA: TGCGCCAGTCGGGACAGTAGCTCTGGAAACACCATATATTTT; CDR3: CASRDSSSGNTIYF
D: NA; J: TRBJ1-4; size: few; V: TRBV11-2; DNA: TGTGCCAGCAGCTTAGATCGCGGGGTCAGAGCCCAACTGTTTTTT; CDR3: CASSLDRGVRAQLFF
D: NA; J: TRBJ2-5; size: few; V: TRBV9; DNA: TGTGCCAGCAGCTATGCTGGACCCCCCGCCCCCCAGTACTTC; CDR3: CASSYAGPPAPQYF
D: TRBD1; J: TRBJ1-5; size: many; V: TRBV5-4; DNA: TGTGCCAGCAGCCGGGACAGCTATCAGCCCCAGCATTTT; CDR3: CASSRDSYQPQHF
D: NA; J: TRBJ1-2; size: NA; V: TRBV12-3/TRBV12-4; DNA: TGTGCCAGCGGTTCAGGCTATGGCTACACCTTC; CDR3: CASGSGYGYTF
D: NA; J: TRBJ2-1; size: NA; V: TRBV7-9; DNA: TGTGCCAGCAGCTTAGGCCGTCCTGAGCAGTTCTTC; CDR3: CASSLGRPEQFF
D: NA; J: TRBJ2-3; size: few; V: TRBV15; DNA: TGTGCCACCAGCAGTCGTGCGGGCACAGATACGCAGTATTTT; CDR3: CATSSRAGTDTQYF
D: NA; J: TRBJ2-1; size: few; V: TRBV11-2; DNA: TGTGCCAGCAGCCGCAGGGTTATCTACAATGAGCAGTTCTTC; CDR3: CASSRRVIYNEQFF
D: NA; J: TRBJ2-2; size: NA; V: TRBV24-1; DNA: TGTGCCACCAGCCCCAAGAGGGCAGCGAACACCGGGGAGCTGTTTTTT; CDR3: CATSPKRAANTGELFF
D: NA; J: TRBJ2-3; size: few; V: TRBV4-3; DNA: TGCGCCAGCAGCCAAGATACAGCGAGCACAGATACGCAGTATTTT; CDR3: CASSQDTASTDTQYF
D: TRBD1; J: TRBJ1-2; size: NA; V: TRBV6-1; DNA: TGTGCCAGCAGTCCAGACAGGGGGTCCAGCTATGGCTACACCTTC; CDR3: CASSPDRGSSYGYTF
D: TRBD1; J: TRBJ1-4; size: few; V: TRBV20-1; DNA: TGCAGTGCTAGCGCTACCGGGACAGGGGATGAAAAACTGTTTTTT; CDR3: CSASATGTGDEKLFF
D: NA; J: TRBJ2-7; size: few; V: TRBV3-1; DNA: TGTGCCAGCAGCCAAGTAGCCGGGGGAACGGATAGCTCCTACGAGCAGTACTTC; CDR3: CASSQVAGGTDSSYEQYF
D: NA; J: TRBJ1-5; size: NA; V: TRBV20-1; DNA: TGCAGTTTTGAATTTCCGCCGAGGCCGACGAACCCCCAGCATTTT; CDR3: CSFEFPPRPTNPQHF
D: NA; J: TRBJ2-1; size: few; V: TRBV6-2/TRBV6-3; DNA: TGTGCCAGCAGCCCCAGGGACAATGAGCAGTTCTTC; CDR3: CASSPRDNEQFF
D: NA; J: TRBJ2-1; size: NA; V: TRBV29-1; DNA: TGCAGCGTTGAAAGTGGAGGCGGGGTGGCTAATGAGCAGTTCTTC; CDR3: CSVESGGGVANEQFF
D: TRBD2; J: TRBJ2-1; size: few; V: TRBV5-4; DNA: TGTGCCAGCAGCTTAGGAGGACTAGCGGGAGCCTACAATGAGCAGTTCTTC; CDR3: CASSLGGLAGAYNEQFF
D: TRBD2; J: TRBJ2-7; size: NA; V: TRBV12-3/TRBV12-4; DNA: TGTGCCAGCAGTCATAGGACTAGCGGAGCCTACGAGCAGTACTTC; CDR3: CASSHRTSGAYEQYF